Listed below are T cell receptor beta chains from one sample, sequenced in a study of blood T cell repertoires in COVID-19. TCRdb's copy holds only in-frame clones and misses some; the assay was immunoSEQ multiplex PCR. The repertoire holds 250,000 to 400,000 clones, with about 85% as singletons. Sample: PBMCs or T cells enriched from blood (not recorded which). The receptors were sampled from a woman aged 30 to 39 who had been exposed to COVID-19. Both conserved end residues are part of each CDR3. The D gene is left open where the match is weak. Size values are once, few and many counts, or a class for expanded clones, and some rows have none.

v_call	j_call	d_call	clone_size	cdr3_aa	cdr3_nt
TRBV28	TRBJ1-1	.	.	CASSLSRTEAFF	TGTGCCAGCAGTTTATCGAGGACTGAAGCTTTCTTT
TRBV7-9	TRBJ2-3	TRBD2	.	CASSFAGGFRDTQYF	TGTGCCAGCAGCTTTGCGGGGGGGTTTCGCGATACGCAGTATTTT
TRBV5-4	TRBJ2-3	TRBD2	.	CASSGGTSGTDTQYF	TGTGCCAGCAGCGGGGGGACTAGCGGCACAGATACGCAGTATTTT
TRBV27	TRBJ2-7	.	.	CASSSTYEQYF	TGTGCCAGCAGTTCCACTTACGAGCAGTACTTC
TRBV28	TRBJ2-5	TRBD1	.	CASSSMDRAQETQYF	TGTGCCAGCAGTTCCATGGACAGGGCCCAAGAGACCCAGTACTTC
TRBV19	TRBJ2-1	.	.	CASSHRQGGYNEQFF	TGTGCCAGTAGTCATAGACAGGGAGGATACAATGAGCAGTTCTTC
TRBV27	TRBJ1-2	.	once	CASSLSLRGNYGYTF	TGTGCCAGCAGTTTATCGCTCCGGGGTAACTATGGCTACACCTTC
TRBV7-9	TRBJ2-5	TRBD1	many	CASSFHQGDQETQYF	TGTGCCAGCAGCTTCCACCAGGGGGACCAAGAGACCCAGTACTTC
TRBV19	TRBJ1-6	TRBD1	.	CASSSDRVSPLHF	TGTGCCAGTAGTTCAGACAGGGTTTCACCCCTCCACTTT
TRBV7-9	TRBJ1-2	TRBD1	.	CASSLGDSYGYTF	TGTGCCAGCAGCTTAGGGGACAGCTATGGCTACACCTTC
TRBV18	TRBJ2-1	TRBD1	.	CASSPRDRGPNEQFF	TGTGCCAGCTCACCACGGGACAGGGGCCCCAATGAGCAGTTCTTC
TRBV18	TRBJ1-5	TRBD1	once	CASSPFEPGGDQPQHF	TGTGCCAGCTCACCTTTCGAGCCAGGGGGCGATCAGCCCCAGCATTTT
TRBV7-2	TRBJ1-2	.	once	CASSRPQGGYTF	TGTGCCAGCAGCCGACCGCAGGGCGGCTACACCTTC
TRBV5-6	TRBJ2-5	TRBD1	.	CASFRQGEFRETQYF	TGTGCCAGTTTCCGACAGGGGGAATTTCGGGAGACCCAGTACTTC
TRBV7-3	TRBJ2-2	.	.	CASSHSGLEATGELFF	TGTGCCAGCAGCCATAGCGGACTCGAGGCCACCGGGGAGCTGTTTTTT
TRBV5-1	TRBJ1-1	TRBD1	.	CASSEGTDVTAFF	TGCGCCAGCAGCGAAGGGACAGACGTTACGGCTTTCTTT
TRBV6-5	TRBJ1-4	TRBD1	.	CASSYYGQGREKLFF	TGTGCCAGCAGTTACTACGGACAGGGGAGAGAAAAACTGTTTTTT
TRBV9	TRBJ1-5	.	.	CASSVEGDSNQPQHF	TGTGCCAGCAGCGTAGAAGGAGATAGCAATCAGCCCCAGCATTTT
TRBV28	TRBJ1-6	.	.	CASSLGFTGPRPLHF	TGTGCCAGCAGTTTGGGTTTCACAGGACCCCGACCCCTCCACTTT
TRBV2	TRBJ1-2	.	.	CASTLTGNGYTF	TGTGCCAGCACCCTGACAGGCAATGGCTACACCTTC
TRBV19	TRBJ1-5	TRBD1	.	CASSLGTGTQPQHF	TGTGCCAGTAGTTTGGGGACAGGGACCCAGCCCCAGCATTTT
TRBV2	TRBJ2-7	TRBD2	.	CASSEGLRRNEQYF	TGTGCCAGCAGTGAGGGACTACGTCGCAACGAGCAGTACTTC
TRBV4-2	TRBJ2-1	TRBD2	.	CASSQDFRTGGPKVYNEQFF	TGTGCCAGCAGCCAAGATTTTAGAACGGGGGGGCCGAAAGTCTACAATGAGCAGTTCTTC
TRBV20-1	TRBJ2-1	TRBD2	.	CSASSGAGLRNEQFF	TGCAGTGCGAGTAGCGGGGCCGGTCTACGGAATGAGCAGTTCTTC
TRBV5-4	TRBJ1-1	.	.	CASSLQENTEAFF	TGTGCCAGCAGCTTACAGGAGAACACTGAAGCTTTCTTT